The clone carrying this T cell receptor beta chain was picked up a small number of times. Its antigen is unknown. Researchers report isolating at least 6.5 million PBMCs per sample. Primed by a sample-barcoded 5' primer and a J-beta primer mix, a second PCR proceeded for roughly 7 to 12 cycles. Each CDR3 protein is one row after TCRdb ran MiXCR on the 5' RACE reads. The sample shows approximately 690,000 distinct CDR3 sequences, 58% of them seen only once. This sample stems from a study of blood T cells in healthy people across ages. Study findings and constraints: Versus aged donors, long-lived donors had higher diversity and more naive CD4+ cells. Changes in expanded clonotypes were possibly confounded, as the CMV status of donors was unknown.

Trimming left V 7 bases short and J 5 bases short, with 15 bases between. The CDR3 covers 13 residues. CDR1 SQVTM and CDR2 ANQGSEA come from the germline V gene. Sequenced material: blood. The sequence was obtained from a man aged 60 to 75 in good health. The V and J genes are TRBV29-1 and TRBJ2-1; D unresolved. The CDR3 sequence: CSALPGPNNEQFF. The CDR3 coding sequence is TGCAGCGCCCTCCCCGGGCCCAACAATGAGCAGTTCTTC.